This TCR beta chain was recovered during a study of T cell repertoires in cytomegalovirus infection. The wider study: Public signatures in TCR beta pointed to CMV infection and matching HLA type.

In its sample, this clonotype was seen a few times. The antigen is undetermined. Each CDR3 protein gets one entry after TCRdb re-called the reads with MiXCR. The profile shows just over 300,000 distinct CDR3 sequences, roughly a sixth of them singletons. Study conclusions and caveats: HLA-C-restricted CMV clonotypes gave the most frequent clonotype in two of eight donors.

The CDR3 has 16 residues. Germline V lookup: CDR1 MDHEN, CDR2 SYDVKM. Trimming cost V 6 bases and J 2 bases; bases outside gene matches: 10. The sample taken for sequencing was PBMCs. The origin of this receptor is a human donor in good health (CMV status not recorded). Some clones in this sample may be carry-over from other donors' samples. V usage is TRBV28 and J usage is TRBJ2-7; 10 nucleotides line up with TRBD1. The CDR3 region has the DNA TGTGCCAGCAGACCCCTCTTGACAGGGGGCACCTACGAGCAGTACTTC. Translation gives CASRPLLTGGTYEQYF.